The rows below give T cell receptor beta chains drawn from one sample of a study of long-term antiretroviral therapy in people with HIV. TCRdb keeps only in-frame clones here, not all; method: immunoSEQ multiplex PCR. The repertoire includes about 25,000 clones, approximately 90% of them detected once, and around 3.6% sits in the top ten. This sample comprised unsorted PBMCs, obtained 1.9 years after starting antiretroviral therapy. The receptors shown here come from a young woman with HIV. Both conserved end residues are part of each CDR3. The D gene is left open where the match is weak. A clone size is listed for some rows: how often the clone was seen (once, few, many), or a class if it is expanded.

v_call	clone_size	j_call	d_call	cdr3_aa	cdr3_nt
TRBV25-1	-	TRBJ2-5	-	CASARGGETQYF	TGTGCCAGCGCTCGGGGAGGAGAGACCCAGTACTTC
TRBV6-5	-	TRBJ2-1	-	CASSQQGGNNEQFF	TGTGCCAGCAGTCAACAGGGGGGGAACAATGAGCAGTTCTTC
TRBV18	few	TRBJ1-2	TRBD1	CASSPGQNYGYTF	TGTGCCAGCTCACCGGGACAGAACTATGGCTACACCTTC
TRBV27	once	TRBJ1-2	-	CASSLSRGGGRNYGYTF	TGTGCCAGCAGTTTATCGCGCGGGGGCGGTAGAAACTATGGCTACACCTTC
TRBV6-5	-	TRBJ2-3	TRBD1	CASSPGQGITDTQYF	TGTGCCAGCAGTCCTGGACAGGGGATCACAGATACGCAGTATTTT
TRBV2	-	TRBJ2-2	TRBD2	CASSGGGNGELFF	TGTGCCAGCAGTGGGGGGGGGAACGGGGAGCTGTTTTTT
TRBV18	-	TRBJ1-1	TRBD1	CASSLRTGGLDTEAFF	TGTGCCAGCTCACTTCGGACAGGGGGCCTAGACACTGAAGCTTTCTTT
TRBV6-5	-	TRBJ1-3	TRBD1	CASSFGQGVNTIYF	TGTGCCAGCAGTTTCGGACAGGGGGTCAACACCATATATTTT
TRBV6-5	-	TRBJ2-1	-	CASSYAAGNEQFF	TGTGCCAGCAGTTACGCGGCGGGCAATGAGCAGTTCTTC
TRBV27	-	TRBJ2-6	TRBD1	CASSNGQGRSGANVLTF	TGTGCCAGCAGTAACGGACAGGGAAGATCTGGGGCCAACGTCCTGACTTTC
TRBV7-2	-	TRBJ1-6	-	CASRGGSRNSPLHF	TGTGCCAGCAGGGGGGGATCCCGCAATTCACCCCTCCACTTT
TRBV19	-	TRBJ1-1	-	CASIPAGLSEAFF	TGTGCCAGTATCCCGGCGGGGCTGTCTGAAGCTTTCTTT
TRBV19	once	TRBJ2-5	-	CASSPQQGSWETQYF	TGTGCCAGTAGTCCTCAACAGGGCTCCTGGGAGACCCAGTACTTC
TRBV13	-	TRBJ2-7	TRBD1	CASSLGDRTYEQYF	TGTGCCAGCAGCTTAGGGGACAGGACCTACGAGCAGTACTTC
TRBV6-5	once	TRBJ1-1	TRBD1	CASSESQQGRTEAFF	TGTGCCAGCAGCGAATCCCAACAGGGGAGGACTGAAGCTTTCTTT
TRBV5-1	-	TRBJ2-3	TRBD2	CASSLVGLAGSTDTQYF	TGCGCCAGCAGCTTGGTTGGACTAGCGGGGAGCACAGATACGCAGTATTTT
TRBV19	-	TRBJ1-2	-	CASSIVNTNYGYTF	TGTGCCAGTAGTATAGTAAACACTAACTATGGCTACACCTTC